The source of this T cell receptor beta chain is a study of blood T cells in healthy people across ages. Combining a sample-barcoded 5' primer with a J-beta primer mix, a second PCR ran for roughly 6 to 12 cycles. TCRdb re-derived calls from the 5' RACE reads in MiXCR, one entry per CDR3 protein. Of roughly 800,000 distinct CDR3 sequences listed, about 55% are singletons. Findings and caveats of the study: Calculation of diversity from one million T cells yielded estimates considered to be underestimates. While age rose, TCR beta diversity per million T cells dropped in a roughly linear way.

The CDR3 is 14 residues long. J gave up 1 base and V 5 bases, and 5 bases lay outside the gene matches. Germline CDR1 and CDR2: DFQATT and SNEGSKA (reference sequence). This clonotype was seen only a few times. The antigen is not known. This TCR was sampled from a man at least 80 years old in good health. The sequencing input was blood. V and J are TRBV20-1 and TRBJ2-7; 10 bases are shared with TRBD2. CDR3 in amino acids: CSAGGLALSYEQYF. The CDR3 coding sequence is TGCAGTGCTGGGGGACTAGCGTTATCCTACGAGCAGTACTTC.